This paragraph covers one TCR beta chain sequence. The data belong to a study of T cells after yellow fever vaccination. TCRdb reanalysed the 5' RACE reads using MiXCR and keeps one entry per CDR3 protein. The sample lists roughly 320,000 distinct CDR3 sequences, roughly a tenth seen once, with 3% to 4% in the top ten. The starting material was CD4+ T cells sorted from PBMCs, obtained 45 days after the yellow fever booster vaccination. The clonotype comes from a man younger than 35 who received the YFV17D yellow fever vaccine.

The DNA of the CDR3 is TGTGCCAGCAGCCAAGGGACACTTACTAGCACAGATACGCAGTATTTT. The encoded protein is CASSQGTLTSTDTQYF. The chain has TRBV7-9 and TRBJ2-3, with a weak D call TRBD1 (6 bases). The V end was cut by 5 bases, the J end by 0 bases, with 15 bases between. The CDR3 extends over 16 amino acids. Germline-derived CDR1 and CDR2 are SEHNR and FQNEAQ (reference sequence).